The clone carrying this T cell receptor (beta chain) was recorded only once. This record comes from a study of T cells in Graves' hyperthyroidism and ophthalmopathy. The CDR3 totals 13 residues. CDR1 and CDR2 from the germline V gene are SGHAT and FQNNGV. V dropped 6 bases and J dropped 0 bases, with 8 bases sitting between them. Authors of the study amplified TCR beta CDR3 regions from RNA transcripts. The study used the HTBI primer set for a first-round RT-PCR of the TCR CDR3. A single record per CDR3 protein comes from TCRdb applying MiXCR to the multiplex PCR reads. The table records around 690,000 distinct CDR3 sequences, less than 25% of them present only once.

This clonotype originated in a man aged 25 to 40 with Graves' ophthalmopathy. The source material was blood. This chain uses TRBV11-2 with TRBJ1-2; no firm D call. Here the CDR3 DNA reads TGTGCCAGCAGTTCCATAACTAACTATGGCTACACCTTC. This gives the protein CASSSITNYGYTF. The full variable domain, its missing parts supplied by reference TRBV11-2 and TRBJ1-2, is EAGVAQSPRYKIIEKRQSVAFWCNPISGHATLYWYQQILGQGPKLLIQFQNNGVVDDSQLPKDRFSAERLKGVDSTLKIQPAKLEDSAVYLCASSSITNYGYTFGSGTRLTVV.